This TCR beta chain stems from a study of Tregs in tolerant kidney transplant recipients. Remarks on this clone: Antigen unknown.

The CDR3 contains 20 residues. TCRdb keeps only in-frame clones here, not all; method: immunoSEQ multiplex PCR. The data contain 120,000 or so clones, 92% of them singletons. Unstimulated regulatory T cells (CD4+CD25+CD127-), CD4+CD25- non-regulatory cells, CD4 and CD8 cells were FACS-sorted from thawed PBMCs. General study points: Biological reproducibility was not directly addressed, but technical replication error appeared minimal. Tregs expanded with activated donor B cells seemed most donor-specific. Few patients were studied, so findings need validation in larger groups.

The sequenced sample consisted of CD4+ T cells from blood. The receptor was isolated from a human donor in good health. V is TRBV21-1 and J is TRBJ1-2. TRBV21-1 is a listed pseudogene. The CDR3 reads CASSKKKGTPGLGMGYGYTF. The CDR3 region has the DNA TGTGCCAGCAGCAAAAAAAAAGGGACCCCGGGTCTAGGCATGGGCTATGGCTACACCTTC.